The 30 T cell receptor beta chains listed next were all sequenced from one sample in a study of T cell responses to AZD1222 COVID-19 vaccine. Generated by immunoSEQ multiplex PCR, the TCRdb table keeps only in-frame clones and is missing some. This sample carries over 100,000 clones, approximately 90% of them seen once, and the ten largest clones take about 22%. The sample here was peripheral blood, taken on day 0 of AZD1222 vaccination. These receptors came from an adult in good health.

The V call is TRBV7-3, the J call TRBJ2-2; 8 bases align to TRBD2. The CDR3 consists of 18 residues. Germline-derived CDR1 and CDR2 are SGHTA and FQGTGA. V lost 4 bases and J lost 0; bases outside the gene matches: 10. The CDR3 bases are TGTGCCAGCAGCTCCTTCGGGGGGGGACCTTCGAACACCGGGGAGCTGTTTTTT. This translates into CASSSFGGGPSNTGELFF.

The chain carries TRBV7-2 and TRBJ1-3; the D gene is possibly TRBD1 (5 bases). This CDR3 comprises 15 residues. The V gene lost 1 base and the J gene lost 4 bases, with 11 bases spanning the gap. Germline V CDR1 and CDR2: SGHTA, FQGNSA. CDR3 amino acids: CASSLDPGLGNTIYF. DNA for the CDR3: TGTGCCAGCAGCTTAGACCCAGGGCTAGGAAACACCATATATTTT.

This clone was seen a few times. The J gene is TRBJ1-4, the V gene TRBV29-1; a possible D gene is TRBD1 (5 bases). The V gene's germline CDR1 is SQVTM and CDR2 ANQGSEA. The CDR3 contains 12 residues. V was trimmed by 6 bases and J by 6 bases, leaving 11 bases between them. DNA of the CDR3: TGCAGCGTAGGTGACAGTTATGAAAAACTGTTTTTT. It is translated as CSVGDSYEKLFF.

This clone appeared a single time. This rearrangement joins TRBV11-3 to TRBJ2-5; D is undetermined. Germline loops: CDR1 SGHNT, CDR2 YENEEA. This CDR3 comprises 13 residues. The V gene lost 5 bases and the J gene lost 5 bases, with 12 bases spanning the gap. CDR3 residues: CASSPSSLETQYF. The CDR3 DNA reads TGTGCCAGCAGCCCAAGCTCCCTGGAGACCCAGTACTTC.

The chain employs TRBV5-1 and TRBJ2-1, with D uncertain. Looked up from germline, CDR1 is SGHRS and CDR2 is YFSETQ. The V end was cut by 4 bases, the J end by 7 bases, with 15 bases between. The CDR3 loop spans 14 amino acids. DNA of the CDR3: TGCGCCAGCAGCACCAAAACCTTGGGGAATGAGCAGTTCTTC. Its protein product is CASSTKTLGNEQFF.

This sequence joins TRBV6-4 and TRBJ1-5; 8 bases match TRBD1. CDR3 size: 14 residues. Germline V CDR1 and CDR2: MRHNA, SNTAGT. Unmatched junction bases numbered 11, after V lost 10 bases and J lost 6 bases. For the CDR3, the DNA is TGTGCCAACAGGGGCAGGGGGCGTCGTCAGCCCCAGCATTTT. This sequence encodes CANRGRGRRQPQHF.

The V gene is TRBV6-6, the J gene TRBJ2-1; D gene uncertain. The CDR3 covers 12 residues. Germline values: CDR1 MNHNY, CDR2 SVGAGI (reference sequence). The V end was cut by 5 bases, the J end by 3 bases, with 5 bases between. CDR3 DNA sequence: TGTGCCAGCAGTCCGCACTACAATGAGCAGTTCTTC. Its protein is CASSPHYNEQFF.

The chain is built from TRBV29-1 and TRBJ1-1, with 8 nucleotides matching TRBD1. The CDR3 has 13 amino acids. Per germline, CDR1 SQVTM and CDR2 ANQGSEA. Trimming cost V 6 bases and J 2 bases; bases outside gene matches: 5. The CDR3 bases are TGCAGCGTCGACAGGGGCCCAAACACTGAAGCTTTCTTT. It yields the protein CSVDRGPNTEAFF.

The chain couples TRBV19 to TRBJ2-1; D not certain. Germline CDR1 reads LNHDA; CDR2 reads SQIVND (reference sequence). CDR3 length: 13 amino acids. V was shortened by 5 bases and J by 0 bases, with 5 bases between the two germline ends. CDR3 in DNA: TGTGCCAGTAGTGACGGCTCCTACAATGAGCAGTTCTTC. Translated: CASSDGSYNEQFF. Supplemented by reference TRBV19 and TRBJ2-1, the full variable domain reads DGGITQSPKYLFRKEGQNVTLSCEQNLNHDAMYWYRQDPGQGLRLIYYSQIVNDFQKGDIAEGYSVSREKKESFPLTVTSAQKNPTAFYLCASSDGSYNEQFFGPGTRLTVL.

The CDR3 spells CASSLGDYSYEQYF. Here the CDR3 DNA reads TGTGCCAGCAGCTTGGGGGACTACTCCTACGAGCAGTACTTC. This chain uses TRBV7-2 with TRBJ2-7, with 7 bases matching TRBD2. J lost 0 bases, V lost 3 bases, and 2 bases had no gene match. Germline CDR1 SGHTA, CDR2 FQGNSA. The CDR3 is made up of 14 amino acids.

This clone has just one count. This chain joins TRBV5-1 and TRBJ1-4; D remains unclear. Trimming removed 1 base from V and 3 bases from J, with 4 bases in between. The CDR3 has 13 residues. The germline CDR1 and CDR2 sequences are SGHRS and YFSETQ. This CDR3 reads CASSLSPNEKLFF. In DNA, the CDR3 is TGCGCCAGCAGCTTGTCTCCTAATGAAAAACTGTTTTTT.

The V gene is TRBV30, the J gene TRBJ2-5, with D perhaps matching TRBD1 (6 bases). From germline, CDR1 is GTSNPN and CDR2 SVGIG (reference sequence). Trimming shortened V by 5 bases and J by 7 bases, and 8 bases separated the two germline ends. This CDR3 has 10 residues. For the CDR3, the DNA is TGTGCCTGGGGGGGCCGGACCCAGTACTTC. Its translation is CAWGGRTQYF.

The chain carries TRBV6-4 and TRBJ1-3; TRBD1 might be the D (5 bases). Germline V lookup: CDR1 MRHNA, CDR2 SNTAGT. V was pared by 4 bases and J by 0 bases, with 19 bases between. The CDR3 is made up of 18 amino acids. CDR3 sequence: CASSVALRGERSGNTIYF. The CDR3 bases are TGTGCCAGCAGTGTCGCACTGCGGGGGGAGCGCTCTGGAAACACCATATATTTT.

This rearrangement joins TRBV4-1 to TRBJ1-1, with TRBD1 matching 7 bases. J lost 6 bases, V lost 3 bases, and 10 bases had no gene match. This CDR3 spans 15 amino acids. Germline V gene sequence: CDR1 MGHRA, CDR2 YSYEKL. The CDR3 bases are TGCGCCAGCAGCCATCCCGACAGGGTGGGCGCTGAAGCTTTCTTT. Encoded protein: CASSHPDRVGAEAFF.

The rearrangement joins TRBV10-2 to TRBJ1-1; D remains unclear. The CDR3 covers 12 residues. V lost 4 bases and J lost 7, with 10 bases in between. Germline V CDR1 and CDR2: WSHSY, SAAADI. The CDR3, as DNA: TGCGCCAGCAGTGTCGTGGGGATTGAAGCTTTCTTT. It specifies CASSVVGIEAFF.

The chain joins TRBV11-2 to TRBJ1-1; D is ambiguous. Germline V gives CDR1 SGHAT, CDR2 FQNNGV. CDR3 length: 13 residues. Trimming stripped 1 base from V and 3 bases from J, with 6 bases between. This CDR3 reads CASSLVGDTEAFF. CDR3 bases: TGTGCCAGCAGCTTAGTTGGTGACACTGAAGCTTTCTTT.

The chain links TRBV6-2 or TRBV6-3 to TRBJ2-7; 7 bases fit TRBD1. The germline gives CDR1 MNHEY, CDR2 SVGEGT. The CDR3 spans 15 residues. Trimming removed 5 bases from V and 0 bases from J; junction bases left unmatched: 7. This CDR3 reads CASSPQGQNSYEQYF. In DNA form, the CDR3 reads TGTGCCAGCAGTCCCCAGGGACAGAACTCCTACGAGCAGTACTTC.

CDR3 sequence (DNA): TGTGCCACCAGTGCGGGGTTGGCTAATGAAAAACTGTTTTTT. Its translation: CATSAGLANEKLFF. The chain recombines TRBV24-1 with TRBJ1-4; no reliable D call. The CDR3 loop spans 14 amino acids. Per the germline V gene, CDR1 is KGHDR and CDR2 is SFDVKD. V was clipped by 5 bases and J by 3 bases, with 9 bases between them.

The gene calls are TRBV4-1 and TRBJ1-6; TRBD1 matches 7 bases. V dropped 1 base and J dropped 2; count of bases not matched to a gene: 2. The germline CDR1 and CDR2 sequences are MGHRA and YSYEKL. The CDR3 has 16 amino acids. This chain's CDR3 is CASSQVGGAYNSPLHF. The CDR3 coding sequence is TGCGCCAGCAGCCAAGTAGGGGGCGCCTATAATTCACCCCTCCACTTT.

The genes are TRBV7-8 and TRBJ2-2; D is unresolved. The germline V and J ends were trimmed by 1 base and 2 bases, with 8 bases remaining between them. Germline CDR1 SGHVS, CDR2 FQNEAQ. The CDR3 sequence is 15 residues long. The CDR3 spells CASSLGLANTGELFF. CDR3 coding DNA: TGTGCCAGCAGCTTAGGACTGGCTAACACCGGGGAGCTGTTTTTT.

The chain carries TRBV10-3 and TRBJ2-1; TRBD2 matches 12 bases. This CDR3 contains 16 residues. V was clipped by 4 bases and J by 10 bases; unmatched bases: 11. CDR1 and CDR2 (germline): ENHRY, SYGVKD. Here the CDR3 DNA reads TGTGCCATCAGTGGTCCCCCTAGCGGGGGGGAGGGGGAGCAGTTCTTC. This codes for CAISGPPSGGEGEQFF.

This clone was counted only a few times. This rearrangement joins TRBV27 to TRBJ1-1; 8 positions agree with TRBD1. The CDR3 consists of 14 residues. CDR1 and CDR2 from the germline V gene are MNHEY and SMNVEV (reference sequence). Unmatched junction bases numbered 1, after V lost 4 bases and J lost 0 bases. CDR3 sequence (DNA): TGTGCCAGCAGTTCCAGGGGGCTGAACACTGAAGCTTTCTTT. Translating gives CASSSRGLNTEAFF.

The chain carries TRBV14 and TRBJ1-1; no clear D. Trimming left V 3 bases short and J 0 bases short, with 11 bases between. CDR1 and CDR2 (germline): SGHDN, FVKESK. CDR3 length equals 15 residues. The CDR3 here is CASSQIGFMNTEAFF. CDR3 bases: TGTGCCAGCAGCCAGATAGGGTTTATGAACACTGAAGCTTTCTTT.

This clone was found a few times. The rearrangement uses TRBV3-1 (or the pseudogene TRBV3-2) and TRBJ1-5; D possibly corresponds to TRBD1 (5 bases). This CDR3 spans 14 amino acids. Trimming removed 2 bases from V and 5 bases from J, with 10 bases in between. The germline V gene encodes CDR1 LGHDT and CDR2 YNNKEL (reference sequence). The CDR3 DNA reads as TGTGCCAGCAGCCAAAGAACAGGTTATCAGCCCCAGCATTTT. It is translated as CASSQRTGYQPQHF.

The CDR3 sequence: CSAPNPGYTF. The CDR3 DNA reads TGCAGTGCCCCTAACCCCGGCTACACCTTC. The gene calls are TRBV20-1 and TRBJ1-2, with no clear D. This CDR3 has 10 residues. V lost 6 bases to trimming and J lost 8 bases, with 10 bases between them. Germline V CDR1 and CDR2: DFQATT, SNEGSKA (reference sequence).

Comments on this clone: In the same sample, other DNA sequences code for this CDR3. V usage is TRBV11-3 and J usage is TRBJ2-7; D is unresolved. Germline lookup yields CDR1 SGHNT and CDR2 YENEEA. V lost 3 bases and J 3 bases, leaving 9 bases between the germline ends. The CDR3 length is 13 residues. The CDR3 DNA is TGTGCCAGCAGCTTCTCCACAGACTACGAGCAGTACTTC. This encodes CASSFSTDYEQYF.

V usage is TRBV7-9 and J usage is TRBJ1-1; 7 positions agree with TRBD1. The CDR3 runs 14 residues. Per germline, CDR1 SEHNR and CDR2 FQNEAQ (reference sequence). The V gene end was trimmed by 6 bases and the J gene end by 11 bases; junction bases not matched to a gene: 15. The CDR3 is CASSSTGASGSAFF. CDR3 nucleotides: TGTGCCAGCAGTTCAACAGGGGCGAGCGGGTCGGCTTTCTTT. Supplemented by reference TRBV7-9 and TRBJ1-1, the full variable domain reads DTGVSQNPRHKITKRGQNVTFRCDPISEHNRLYWYRQTLGQGPEFLTYFQNEAQLEKSRLLSDRFSAERPKGSFSTLEIQRTEQGDSAMYLCASSSTGASGSAFFGQGTRLTVV.

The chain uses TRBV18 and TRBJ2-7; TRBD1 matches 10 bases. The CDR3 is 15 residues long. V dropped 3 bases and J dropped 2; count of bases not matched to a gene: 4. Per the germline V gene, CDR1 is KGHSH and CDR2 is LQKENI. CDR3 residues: CASSPGQGVTYEQYF. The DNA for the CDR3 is TGTGCCAGCTCACCCGGACAGGGGGTAACCTACGAGCAGTACTTC.

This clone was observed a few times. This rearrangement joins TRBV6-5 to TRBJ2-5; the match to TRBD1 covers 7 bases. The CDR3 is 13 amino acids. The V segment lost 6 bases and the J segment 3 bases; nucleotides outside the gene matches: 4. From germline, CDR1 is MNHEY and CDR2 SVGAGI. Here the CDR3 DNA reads TGTGCCAGCAGGCATACAGGGGAAGAGACCCAGTACTTC. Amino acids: CASRHTGEETQYF.

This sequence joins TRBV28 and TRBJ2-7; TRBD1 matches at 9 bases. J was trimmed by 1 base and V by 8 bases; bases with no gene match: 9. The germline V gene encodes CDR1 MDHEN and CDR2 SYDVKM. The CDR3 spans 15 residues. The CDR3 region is CASLYGTGLSYEQYF. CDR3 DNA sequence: TGTGCCAGCTTGTATGGGACAGGGCTATCCTACGAGCAGTACTTC.